The next 24 T cell receptor beta chains were all read from a single sample in a study of CD8 T cells in Susac syndrome. When the RNA was reverse transcribed, random hexamers were used with an input of roughly 0.45 to 1 ug. TCRdb used MiXCR to reprocess the immunoSEQ multiplex PCR reads, holding one entry per CDR3 protein. Of over 150,000 distinct CDR3 sequences in the sample, under 95% were seen once. The sequencing input was CD4+ T cells from PBMCs. Receptors originate from a human donor with multiple sclerosis.

V and J are TRBV7-2 and TRBJ2-5, with 8 bases identical to TRBD2. Germline V lookup: CDR1 SGHTA, CDR2 FQGNSA. The J segment lost 4 bases and the V segment lost 4 bases, leaving 8 bases of the junction unmatched. There are 15 residues in the CDR3. The CDR3 DNA is TGTGCCAGCAGCTCGGGACTAGGGTTGGGAGAGACCCAGTACTTC. Amino acids: CASSSGLGLGETQYF.

The V and J genes are TRBV5-1 and TRBJ2-3; 9 bases agree with TRBD1. V lost 4 bases and J lost 0; bases outside the gene matches: 3. This CDR3 is built from 15 residues. Germline CDR1 and CDR2: SGHRS and YFSETQ. Here the CDR3 DNA reads TGCGCCAGCAGCCCAGGACAGGGGAGCACAGATACGCAGTATTTT. It translates to CASSPGQGSTDTQYF.

This chain joins TRBV5-4 and TRBJ1-6; 8 bases line up with TRBD1. Germline CDR1 reads SGHNT; CDR2 reads YYREEE (reference sequence). V was clipped by 2 bases and J by 7 bases; unmatched bases: 8. There are 16 residues in the CDR3. The CDR3 region has the DNA TGTGCCAGCAGCTTAGACAGGGGACTAGGAAATTCACCCCTCCACTTT. Amino acid sequence: CASSLDRGLGNSPLHF.

The chain is built from TRBV20-1 and TRBJ2-7; D gene uncertain. V shed 6 bases and J shed 6 bases, with 18 bases lying between them. Germline V gene lookup returns CDR1 DFQATT and CDR2 SNEGSKA (reference sequence). The CDR3 extends over 13 amino acids. The CDR3 DNA sequence: TGCAGTGCAGAACATGGACCAACTGGCGAGCAGTACTTC. Protein: CSAEHGPTGEQYF.

This sequence joins TRBV3-1 and TRBJ1-1; possible D gene TRBD1, 5 bases. The V gene lost 2 bases and the J gene lost 1 base, with 8 bases spanning the gap. There are 14 residues in the CDR3. Per the germline V gene, CDR1 is LGHDT and CDR2 is YNNKEL (reference sequence). CDR3 in amino acids: CASSQSTGNTEAFF. The CDR3 DNA is TGTGCCAGCAGCCAAAGTACAGGGAACACTGAAGCTTTCTTT.

This clonotype showed up just once. J is TRBJ2-7 and V is TRBV6-2 or TRBV6-3; the D gene is possibly TRBD2 (6 bases). This CDR3 contains 15 residues. Germline CDR1 and CDR2: MNHEY and SVGEGT. V lost 5 bases to trimming and J lost 2 bases, with 16 bases between them. DNA for the CDR3: TGTGCCAGCAGTCAACTAGCTAAGGGCGCCTACGAGCAGTACTTC. Translation: CASSQLAKGAYEQYF.

The chain links TRBV18 to TRBJ2-7, with D possibly being TRBD1 (5 bases). Trimming pared 9 bases from V and 0 bases from J, leaving 6 bases between. CDR3 length: 11 residues. From germline, CDR1 is KGHSH and CDR2 LQKENI. The CDR3 DNA follows: TGTGCCAGTAGGGGCTCCTACGAGCAGTACTTC. It yields the protein CASRGSYEQYF.

V gene TRBV3-1 combines with J gene TRBJ2-2; D not resolved. With 0 bases removed from V and 0 bases from J, the gap between germline ends came to 5 bases. CDR1 LGHDT and CDR2 YNNKEL come from the germline V gene (reference sequence). This CDR3 comprises 15 residues. The CDR3 nucleotides are TGTGCCAGCAGCCAAGACCGATCGAACACCGGGGAGCTGTTTTTT. It yields the protein CASSQDRSNTGELFF. The whole variable domain, remainder taken from reference TRBV3-1 and TRBJ2-2, is DTAVSQTPKYLVTQMGNDKSIKCEQNLGHDTMYWYKQDSKKFLKIMFSYNNKELIINETVPNRFSPKSPDKAHLNLHINSLELGDSAVYFCASSQDRSNTGELFFGEGSRLTVL.

The rearrangement joins TRBV10-3 to TRBJ2-7, with TRBD1 matching over 9 bases. The CDR3 contains 14 residues. Per the germline V gene, CDR1 is ENHRY and CDR2 is SYGVKD. With V trimmed by 2 bases and J by 8 bases, 7 bases remained unmatched. The CDR3 DNA is TGTGCCATCAGTGAGCCACTACAGGGGGCACAGCAGTACTTC. This codes for CAISEPLQGAQQYF.

The chain is built from TRBV18 and TRBJ1-1; 7 bases agree with TRBD1. The CDR3 extends over 15 amino acids. Losses at the gene ends were 5 bases for V and 0 bases for J; bases not matched to a gene: 6. Germline CDR1 is KGHSH and CDR2 is LQKENI. The CDR3 reads CASSGRTGMNTEAFF. Written as DNA, the CDR3 is TGTGCCAGCTCAGGGAGGACAGGAATGAACACTGAAGCTTTCTTT.

The chain is built from TRBV11-2 and TRBJ2-3, with 7 positions matching TRBD1. The V and J ends lost 4 bases and 5 bases, in that order; junction bases with no gene match: 12. There are 16 residues in the CDR3. The germline gives CDR1 SGHAT, CDR2 FQNNGV. For the CDR3, the DNA is TGTGCCAGCAGCTCTATTTTGACAGGGAAGATAGATACGCAGTATTTT. Residues: CASSSILTGKIDTQYF. Full variable domain (missing parts from reference TRBV11-2 and TRBJ2-3): EAGVAQSPRYKIIEKRQSVAFWCNPISGHATLYWYQQILGQGPKLLIQFQNNGVVDDSQLPKDRFSAERLKGVDSTLKIQPAKLEDSAVYLCASSSILTGKIDTQYFGPGTRLTVL.

V usage is TRBV3-1 and J usage is TRBJ1-1; D is uncertain. There are 12 residues in the CDR3. Germline V CDR1 and CDR2: LGHDT, YNNKEL (reference sequence). The V gene lost 3 bases and the J gene lost 1 base, with 3 bases spanning the gap. Here the CDR3 reads CASSHTNTEAFF. Here the CDR3 DNA reads TGTGCCAGCAGCCACACGAACACTGAAGCTTTCTTT. The full variable domain, with the rest looked up from reference TRBV3-1 and TRBJ1-1, is DTAVSQTPKYLVTQMGNDKSIKCEQNLGHDTMYWYKQDSKKFLKIMFSYNNKELIINETVPNRFSPKSPDKAHLNLHINSLELGDSAVYFCASSHTNTEAFFGQGTRLTVV.

V gene TRBV20-1 combines with J gene TRBJ2-1; no clear D gene. The V and J ends lost 6 bases and 0 bases respectively, with 15 bases between them. CDR1 is DFQATT, CDR2 SNEGSKA, per germline (reference sequence). The length of the CDR3 is 15 residues. CDR3 region: CSAQSPASSYNEQFF. The CDR3 coding sequence is TGCAGTGCGCAGTCCCCCGCGAGCTCCTACAATGAGCAGTTCTTC.

The rearrangement uses TRBV18 and TRBJ2-3; perhaps TRBD2 as D (6 bases). V was trimmed by 0 bases and J by 4 bases, leaving 11 bases between them. This CDR3 has 15 residues. The V gene's germline CDR1 is KGHSH and CDR2 LQKENI. The CDR3 nucleotides are TGTGCCAGCTCACCACCGGGAAGCGGGTCAGATACGCAGTATTTT. Translation: CASSPPGSGSDTQYF.

The V and J genes are TRBV7-2 and TRBJ2-1; no reliable D call. There are 17 residues in the CDR3. V lost 2 bases and J 2 bases, leaving 16 bases between the germline ends. The germline gives CDR1 SGHTA, CDR2 FQGNSA. This CDR3 is CASSLRVLVSTYNEQFF. The CDR3 DNA sequence: TGTGCCAGCAGCTTAAGGGTCCTGGTTTCGACCTACAATGAGCAGTTCTTC.

This clonotype has only one observation. V usage is TRBV2 and J usage is TRBJ1-4; 8 bases match TRBD1. The CDR3 sequence is 14 residues long. The junction had 5 bases not matched to a gene; V was cut back by 5 bases and J by 6 bases. From germline, CDR1 is SNHLY and CDR2 FYNNEI. Here the CDR3 DNA reads TGTGCCAGCAGTACACAGGGGGGATATGAAAAACTGTTTTTT. Its translation: CASSTQGGYEKLFF.

The V gene is TRBV29-1, the J gene TRBJ2-7, with 7 bases fitting TRBD1. The J segment lost 4 bases and the V segment lost 7 bases, leaving 13 bases of the junction unmatched. Germline CDR1 reads SQVTM; CDR2 reads ANQGSEA. This CDR3 is built from 14 residues. CDR3 amino acids: CSAQTGPAAYEQYF. Written as DNA, the CDR3 is TGCAGCGCCCAGACAGGGCCCGCGGCTTACGAGCAGTACTTC.

V is TRBV9 and J is TRBJ2-1; 10 bases align to TRBD2. The J segment lost 4 bases and the V segment lost 5 bases, leaving 6 bases of the junction unmatched. CDR1 SGDLS and CDR2 YYNGEE come from the germline V gene. CDR3 length: 15 residues. The CDR3 spells CASSPTSGAYNEQFF. Written as DNA, the CDR3 is TGTGCCAGCAGTCCTACTAGCGGGGCTTACAATGAGCAGTTCTTC.

The rearrangement joins TRBV7-2 to TRBJ2-7; D may match TRBD1 or TRBD2 (5 bases each). Germline V CDR1 and CDR2: SGHTA, FQGNSA. V lost 8 bases and J 4 bases, leaving 15 bases between the germline ends. The length of the CDR3 is 13 residues. In DNA, the CDR3 is TGTGCCAGCGCCCCGAGGGGACCGTACGAGCAGTACTTC. This encodes CASAPRGPYEQYF.

J is TRBJ2-7 and V is TRBV18; 11 bases are a match to TRBD1. V dropped 2 bases and J dropped 2; count of bases not matched to a gene: 2. The germline gives CDR1 KGHSH, CDR2 LQKENI. The CDR3 is 15 amino acids. The CDR3: CASSPMGQGAYEQYF. The CDR3 region has the DNA TGTGCCAGCTCACCAATGGGACAGGGGGCCTACGAGCAGTACTTC.

The chain has TRBV21-1 and TRBJ2-1; the table calls TRBD1, which could not be checked here. TRBV21-1 represents a pseudogene. The CDR3 contains 16 residues. CDR3 sequence reads: CASSKRTGTVYNEQFF. CDR3 DNA sequence: TGTGCCAGCAGCAAAAGGACAGGGACGGTTTACAATGAGCAGTTCTTC.

J is TRBJ2-5 and V is TRBV30; 8 nucleotides line up with TRBD1. CDR1 GTSNPN and CDR2 SVGIG come from the germline V gene (reference sequence). This CDR3 region has 16 residues. V gave up 2 bases and J gave up 4 bases; unmatched junction bases: 12. This CDR3 reads CAWSRGGQGRRETQYF. CDR3 sequence (DNA): TGTGCCTGGAGTAGAGGAGGACAGGGAAGGCGAGAGACCCAGTACTTC.

The rearrangement joins TRBV3-1 to TRBJ2-5; 7 bases are shared with TRBD2. This CDR3 comprises 12 residues. Trimming took 2 bases from V and 9 from J; bases not matched to a gene: 3. The germline V gene encodes CDR1 LGHDT and CDR2 YNNKEL (reference sequence). The CDR3: CASSQSAGAQYF. In DNA form, the CDR3 reads TGTGCCAGCAGCCAATCCGCGGGGGCCCAGTACTTC.

This chain joins TRBV27 and TRBJ2-7; D gene unclear. Germline V CDR1 and CDR2: MNHEY, SMNVEV (reference sequence). This CDR3 comprises 15 residues. The ends were cut back, 6 bases at V and 3 bases at J, with 18 bases in the middle. The CDR3 sequence is CASSPRLDMSYEQYF. In DNA, the CDR3 is TGTGCCAGCAGCCCCCGACTGGATATGAGCTACGAGCAGTACTTC.